This TCR beta chain came from a study of T cells expressing NK-cell markers. The wider study: Eight donors were sequenced, of whom seven were HCMV-seropositive, while the remaining one was HCMV-seronegative.

This CDR3 region has 17 residues. The germline V gene encodes CDR1 SGHRS and CDR2 YFSETQ. In regard to this clonotype: What it binds is unknown.

5'RACE template switching built TCR beta cDNA with unique molecular identifiers. TCRdb reprocessed the 5' RACE reads and reports one entry per CDR3 protein, with no DNA. Its table records about 390,000 distinct CDR3 sequences. Study results and limitations: A range of roughly 1.0-8% of CD8+ T cells consisted of dominant NKG2C+ clonotypes in six donors.

V usage is TRBV5-1 and J usage is TRBJ2-3; TCRdb reports TRBD2, a call that lacks DNA to check it against. Input material: blood T cells: a sorted CD56 or NKG2C T cell subset, CD4+ or CD8+ T cells, or bulk PBMC T cells (not recorded which). This sequence originates from a woman aged 45-59 years in good health. The CDR3 spells CASSGRLAGLGTDTQYF.